The 3 T cell receptor beta chains given below trace back to one sample, sequenced in a study of blood T cell repertoires in COVID-19. Here immunoSEQ multiplex PCR was the method, and the copy in TCRdb shows in-frame clones only, minus some. The table records roughly 2,500 clones, about 85% of them present only once. The sequencing input was peripheral blood. The source of these receptors is a man aged 70-80 years with active COVID-19.

The V and J genes are TRBV6-2 or TRBV6-3 and TRBJ2-7; 9 bases match TRBD2. The ends lost 2 bases at V and 2 bases at J; junction bases unmatched: 13. Germline V CDR1 and CDR2: MNHEY, SVGEGT. This CDR3 is 18 amino acids long. The CDR3 region is CASSYTRLVAGEPYEQYF. The CDR3 coding sequence is TGTGCCAGCAGTTACACGAGGTTGGTAGCGGGGGAACCCTACGAGCAGTACTTC.

The rearrangement links TRBV7-3 to TRBJ1-1; 7 positions match TRBD1. V gave up 6 bases and J gave up 0 bases; unmatched junction bases: 13. The V gene's germline CDR1 is SGHTA and CDR2 FQGTGA. This CDR3 is 17 amino acids long. The CDR3 DNA follows: TGTGCCAGCAGTCCTAGCTTAAGGGGACAGCTGAACACTGAAGCTTTCTTT. Its translation: CASSPSLRGQLNTEAFF.

The chain recombines TRBV6-5 with TRBJ2-5, with 7 positions matching TRBD1. The CDR3 length is 15 residues. CDR1 MNHEY and CDR2 SVGAGI come from the germline V gene. J lost 4 bases, V lost 6 bases, and 11 bases had no gene match. CDR3 protein: CASSHADRVAETQYF. Here the CDR3 DNA reads TGTGCCAGCAGCCACGCCGACAGGGTGGCAGAGACCCAGTACTTC.